The 18 T cell receptor beta chains below were found in one sample sequenced in a study of CD8 T cell repertoires and HIV-1 epitope variants. No antigen has been assigned to these receptors. Using immunoSEQ multiplex PCR, the repertoire was profiled, and TCRdb retains in-frame clones only, with some absent. The sample carries around 4,800 clones, 69% recorded once. The material sequenced was cultured CD8+ T cells derived from PBMCs. These receptors were obtained from a male donor with HIV.

This chain links TRBV6-5 with TRBJ2-7, with 7 bases matching TRBD1. Germline V gene lookup returns CDR1 MNHEY and CDR2 SVGAGI. The junction had 8 bases not matched to a gene; V was cut back by 5 bases and J by 7 bases. The CDR3 is 13 residues long. The CDR3 loop is CASSLYRGEEQYF. As DNA, the CDR3 is TGTGCCAGCAGTCTTTACAGGGGAGAAGAGCAGTACTTC.

The J gene is TRBJ2-1, the V gene TRBV11-3; TRBD1 aligns across 9 bases. V lost 6 bases, J lost 5 bases, and 8 bases stayed unmatched. The germline gives CDR1 SGHNT, CDR2 YENEEA. This CDR3 is 15 amino acids long. The CDR3 DNA is TGTGCCAGCAGTCCCGACAGGGGGTCTCACAATGAGCAGTTCTTC. Encoded protein: CASSPDRGSHNEQFF.

V gene TRBV9 combines with J gene TRBJ2-3; D unclear. This CDR3 comprises 13 residues. The V end was cut by 4 bases, the J end by 6 bases, with 12 bases between. CDR1 and CDR2 (germline): SGDLS, YYNGEE. CDR3 coding DNA: TGTGCCAGCAGCCTATACGCAACGGATACGCAGTATTTT. Its protein is CASSLYATDTQYF.

The CDR3 nucleotides are TGTGCCAGCAGTCCAGACAGAACTCCCTACAATGAGCAGTTCTTC. It codes for CASSPDRTPYNEQFF. The rearrangement joins TRBV6-5 to TRBJ2-1; possible D gene TRBD1, 5 bases. This CDR3 spans 15 amino acids. Germline-derived CDR1 and CDR2 are MNHEY and SVGAGI. V was cut by 5 bases and J by 2 bases, with 13 bases left in between.

This clone has just a few counts. The rearrangement uses TRBV7-2 and TRBJ2-7, with a weak D call TRBD2 (5 bases). CDR1 is SGHTA and CDR2 is FQGNSA in the germline V gene. The CDR3 is 13 residues long. Between the trimmed V and J ends, which lost 5 bases and 7 bases, there was a span of 15 bases. The CDR3 DNA reads as TGTGCCAGCAGCCACGACCGGGGAAGGGAGCAGTACTTC. Residues: CASSHDRGREQYF.

This clone was seen a few times. The chain employs TRBV27 and TRBJ2-7; unclear D gene. Germline values: CDR1 MNHEY, CDR2 SMNVEV (reference sequence). The CDR3 sequence is 11 residues long. Deletions cut 5 bases from V and 4 bases from J, with 6 bases between. As DNA, the CDR3 is TGTGCCAGCAGTCCCGGTTACGAGCAGTACTTC. This sequence encodes CASSPGYEQYF.

This chain uses TRBV5-1 with TRBJ2-6; no definite D call. The CDR3 covers 15 residues. V dropped 3 bases and J dropped 0 bases, with 7 bases sitting between them. Germline V lookup: CDR1 SGHRS, CDR2 YFSETQ. CDR3 in DNA: TGCGCCAGCAGCTCTCAGAGCTCTGGGGCCAACGTCCTGACTTTC. Encoded protein: CASSSQSSGANVLTF.

The chain combines TRBV10-3 with TRBJ2-7; 8 bases align to TRBD1. Germline V gives CDR1 ENHRY, CDR2 SYGVKD. The CDR3 is 12 residues long. Trimming at V came to 10 bases and at J to 0 bases, leaving 2 bases not matched to a gene. The CDR3 coding sequence is TGTGCCACCGGGACAGGCTCCTACGAGCAGTACTTC. Translated: CATGTGSYEQYF.

This clone was seen a handful of times. The chain uses TRBV6-5 and TRBJ2-7; D possibly uses TRBD1 or TRBD2 (6 bases each). This CDR3 has 14 amino acids. Germline V gene data show CDR1 as MNHEY and CDR2 as SVGAGI. Trimming shortened V by 2 bases and J by 2 bases, and 10 bases separated the two germline ends. Here the CDR3 DNA reads TGTGCCAGCAGTTACAGGGGGGCACCCTACGAGCAGTACTTC. Amino acids: CASSYRGAPYEQYF.

The chain joins TRBV4-3 to TRBJ2-7, with 7 bases fitting TRBD2. From germline, CDR1 is LGHNA and CDR2 YSLEER. Trimming cost V 1 base and J 3 bases; bases outside gene matches: 9. CDR3 size: 16 residues. The CDR3 is CASSQGRGVTFYEQYF. The DNA for the CDR3 is TGCGCCAGCAGCCAAGGTCGGGGGGTGACCTTCTACGAGCAGTACTTC.

Written as DNA, the CDR3 is TGTGCCAGCAGCCCCCGAGGACTAGACGAGCAGTACTTC. Protein: CASSPRGLDEQYF. J is TRBJ2-7 and V is TRBV28, with 7 bases identical to TRBD2. Germline trimming cut 6 bases from V and 5 bases from J; bases unmatched to any gene: 7. The CDR3 extends over 13 amino acids. CDR1 is MDHEN and CDR2 is SYDVKM in the germline V gene.

This clone was found once. This rearrangement joins TRBV14 to TRBJ2-3; a possible D gene is TRBD2 (6 bases). Trimming cost V 5 bases and J 4 bases, with 10 bases left between them. In germline, CDR1 is SGHDN, CDR2 FVKESK. This CDR3 is 13 amino acids long. CDR3 in amino acids: CASSGGGADTQYF. As DNA, the CDR3 is TGTGCCAGCAGCGGGGGAGGCGCAGATACGCAGTATTTT.

Within the sample, this clone is large. The chain couples TRBV5-6 to TRBJ2-7, with a tentative D call TRBD1 (5 bases). The germline V and J ends were trimmed by 4 bases and 2 bases, with 13 bases remaining between them. The germline gives CDR1 SGHDT, CDR2 YYEEEE. The CDR3 runs to 14 residues. The CDR3 loop reads CASSDSTVTYEQYF. The CDR3, as DNA: TGTGCCAGCAGCGACTCGACAGTTACCTACGAGCAGTACTTC.

CDR3 nucleotides: TGTGCCAGCAGCTTAGATTGGCAGGGAAGGACTGAAGCTTTCTTT. It specifies CASSLDWQGRTEAFF. V and J are TRBV11-2 and TRBJ1-1, with D perhaps matching TRBD1 (5 bases). This CDR3 region has 15 residues. Germline V CDR1 and CDR2: SGHAT, FQNNGV. Trimming took 0 bases from V and 5 from J, leaving 13 bases between them.

This clone came up once. The CDR3 DNA reads as TGTGCCAGCAGCGTAGACCCGGATGTGACCGTCACCGGGGAGCTGTTTTTT. Protein product: CASSVDPDVTVTGELFF. The chain has TRBV9 and TRBJ2-2; no definite D call. Germline CDR1 is SGDLS and CDR2 is YYNGEE. V gave up 0 bases and J gave up 4 bases, with 16 bases separating them. The CDR3 sequence is 17 residues long.

This chain joins TRBV19 and TRBJ2-7, with D unresolved. CDR1 LNHDA and CDR2 SQIVND come from the germline V gene (reference sequence). This CDR3 has 14 residues. V shed 5 bases and J shed 3 bases, with 14 bases lying between them. CDR3 DNA sequence: TGTGCCAGTAGTCGGGTAGCTGCTGACTACGAGCAGTACTTC. Protein sequence: CASSRVAADYEQYF.

V usage is TRBV11-3 and J usage is TRBJ1-2; tentative D call: TRBD1 (6 bases). The CDR3 spans 14 residues. CDR1 is SGHNT and CDR2 is YENEEA in the germline V gene. Trimming removed 1 base at V and 7 bases at J, with 13 bases between. CDR3 sequence reads: CASSLGDNRAGYTF. Here the CDR3 DNA reads TGTGCCAGCAGCTTAGGGGACAACAGGGCTGGCTACACCTTC.

Only one count was recorded for this clone. The chain recombines TRBV28 with TRBJ2-1, with D unresolved. The V and J ends lost 5 bases and 9 bases respectively, with 8 bases between them. Per the germline V gene, CDR1 is MDHEN and CDR2 is SYDVKM. The CDR3 has 11 residues. The CDR3 protein is CASSTNREQFF. In DNA, the CDR3 is TGTGCCAGCAGTACCAACCGTGAGCAGTTCTTC.